This T cell receptor (beta chain) was documented in a study of shared clonotypes between healthy human individuals. Per germline, CDR1 SQVTM and CDR2 ANQGSEA. V shed 0 bases and J 4 bases; nucleotides not matched to a gene: 4. The length of the CDR3 is 15 residues. Some clones are missing from TCRdb's copy, which holds only in-frame ones; the method was immunoSEQ multiplex PCR. The table has more than 80,000 clones, about two thirds seen once; the top ten hold roughly 43%. The specimen was memory CD8+ T cells sorted from blood. Regarding subset: CD45RO+ cells pooled with CCR7-negative TemRA cells. The sequence was collected from a man between 25 and 39 years old in good health. The J gene is TRBJ1-5, the V gene TRBV29-1; 9 nucleotides match TRBD1. CDR3 DNA sequence: TGCAGCGTTGAAGATGGGACAGGGCTAAATCAGCCCCAGCATTTT. As protein: CSVEDGTGLNQPQHF.